This T cell receptor beta chain was recovered during a study of blood T cell repertoires in COVID-19. Study in general: Donors in the United States, Italy and Spain gave samples during acute or convalescent COVID-19. In each case, the material was cDNA or gDNA derived from T cells, B-cell-depleted T cells, or PBMCs.

Authors' methods: Amplification of reference gene primers provided the estimated nucleated cell counts. TCRdb's table, derived via immunoSEQ multiplex PCR, lists solely in-frame clones and lacks some. V, J and clone size are taken as reported in that table, and D and trimming were inferred from the DNA itself. The sample holds around 150,000 clones, approximately 80% seen once. V gave up 4 bases and J gave up 4 bases; unmatched junction bases: 6. This CDR3 has 14 amino acids. Germline V CDR1 and CDR2: SGHNT, YYREEE (reference sequence). The study assigned cohorts using participant-reported clinical history.

The V gene is TRBV5-4, the J gene TRBJ2-5; 8 positions agree with TRBD2. The specimen sequenced was PBMCs or T cells enriched from blood (not recorded which). The sequence derives from a man aged 65-85 years who had been exposed to COVID-19. The CDR3 DNA is TGTGCCAGCAGCCCCGGGGGGGCCAGAGAGACCCAGTACTTC. Translating gives CASSPGGARETQYF. Combining the CDR3 with reference TRBV5-4 and TRBJ2-5 gives the whole variable domain ETGVTQSPTHLIKTRGQQVTLRCSSQSGHNTVSWYQQALGQGPQFIFQYYREEENGRGNFPPRFSGLQFPNYSSELNVNALELDDSALYLCASSPGGARETQYFGPGTRLLVL.